A selection of T cell receptor beta chains follows, all from one sample in a study of a mutant IDH1 vaccine in newly diagnosed glioma. Their antigens are not known. Generated by immunoSEQ multiplex PCR, the TCRdb table keeps only in-frame clones and is missing some. The repertoire holds roughly 51,000 clones, with roughly 77% as singletons. The source material was PBMCs, sampled from a glioma patient whose treatment included an IDH1 peptide vaccine. Receptors originate from a woman aged 40 to 50 with glioma. Some clones in this sample may be carry-over from other donors' samples. Each CDR3 is given with its conserved first and last residue. A D gene is named only where the DNA matches it firmly. Some rows mark clone size as missing; the rest say once, few, many or name a class of expanded clone.

D	V	size	J	CDR3	DNA
NA	TRBV27	NA	TRBJ2-7	CASSLLGQYF	TGTGCCAGCAGCCTTCTAGGGCAGTACTTC
NA	TRBV6-6	NA	TRBJ2-2	CASFNRRQSYTGELFF	TGTGCCAGCTTCAACCGGAGACAGAGCTACACCGGGGAGCTGTTTTTT
NA	TRBV6-1	NA	TRBJ1-5	CASYRVGQPQHF	TGTGCCAGTTACAGGGTTGGGCAGCCCCAGCATTTT
NA	TRBV11-3	NA	TRBJ1-1	CASSFTANTEAFF	TGTGCCAGCAGCTTCACAGCGAACACTGAAGCTTTCTTT
NA	TRBV11-2	once	TRBJ2-7	CASSLVPNGGSYEQYF	TGTGCCAGCAGCTTAGTACCGAACGGGGGTTCCTACGAGCAGTACTTC
NA	TRBV6-1	NA	TRBJ2-7	CASSEWGPGQGGYEQYF	TGTGCCAGCAGTGAATGGGGGCCAGGACAGGGAGGGTACGAGCAGTACTTC
NA	TRBV2	once	TRBJ1-5	CASSEEVNQPQHF	TGTGCCAGCAGTGAAGAGGTCAATCAGCCCCAGCATTTT
TRBD2	TRBV25-1	NA	TRBJ2-6	CASSELGGDGANVLTF	TGTGCCAGCAGTGAATTGGGGGGGGATGGGGCCAACGTCCTGACTTTC
TRBD2	TRBV11-1	NA	TRBJ2-3	CASRARSGGGLGDTQYF	TGTGCCAGCCGTGCGCGGTCGGGCGGGGGGTTGGGAGATACGCAGTATTTT
TRBD2	TRBV7-8	NA	TRBJ2-3	CASSLKGRGAQADTQYF	TGTGCCAGCAGCTTAAAAGGGCGGGGGGCCCAGGCAGATACGCAGTATTTT
NA	TRBV30	NA	TRBJ2-2	CAWSRGAGELFF	TGTGCCTGGAGTCGAGGGGCCGGGGAGCTGTTTTTT
TRBD2	TRBV10-1	once	TRBJ2-5	CASSEQAGGQETQYF	TGCGCCAGCAGTGAGCAAGCGGGGGGACAAGAGACCCAGTACTTC
NA	TRBV6-1	NA	TRBJ1-5	CASSEGGPRPQHF	TGTGCCAGCAGTGAAGGGGGCCCCAGGCCCCAGCATTTT
NA	TRBV18	NA	TRBJ1-5	CASSPPEGHYSNQPQHF	TGTGCCAGCTCACCACCGGAGGGCCATTATAGCAATCAGCCCCAGCATTTT
NA	TRBV2	NA	TRBJ1-3	CASSESAGSSGNTIYF	TGTGCCAGCAGTGAATCGGCCGGGTCCTCTGGAAACACCATATATTTT
NA	TRBV18	NA	TRBJ1-2	CASSPQFNYGYTF	TGTGCCAGCTCACCACAGTTTAACTATGGCTACACCTTC
TRBD2	TRBV6-1	NA	TRBJ2-3	CASSALAGSTDTQYF	TGTGCCAGCAGTGCATTAGCGGGGTCCACAGATACGCAGTATTTT
TRBD2	TRBV2	NA	TRBJ2-3	CASRAGTSGGTDTQYF	TGTGCCAGCAGAGCCGGGACTAGCGGGGGGACGGATACGCAGTATTTT
NA	TRBV5-5	NA	TRBJ1-1	CASSLGGKRTEAFF	TGTGCCAGCAGCTTGGGGGGGAAGCGCACTGAAGCTTTCTTT
NA	TRBV5-1	NA	TRBJ1-4	CASSLAPGYDEKLFF	TGCGCCAGCAGCTTGGCCCCAGGCTACGATGAAAAACTGTTTTTT
NA	TRBV5-6	once	TRBJ2-3	CASSLKSVFTDTQYF	TGTGCCAGCAGCTTGAAATCGGTATTCACAGATACGCAGTATTTT
TRBD1	TRBV18	NA	TRBJ1-5	CASSLDRGPSETQHF	TGTGCCAGCTCGCTCGACAGGGGCCCTTCTGAAACCCAGCATTTT
NA	TRBV6-1	NA	TRBJ1-4	CASSEVTQAVNEKLFF	TGTGCCAGCAGTGAAGTCACCCAGGCCGTTAATGAAAAACTGTTTTTT
TRBD1	TRBV18	NA	TRBJ2-1	CASSRQGSNEQFF	TGTGCCAGCTCGAGACAGGGGTCCAATGAGCAGTTCTTC
TRBD2	TRBV27	NA	TRBJ2-3	CASSLSPGLVGVGATDTQYF	TGTGCCAGCAGTTTATCGCCGGGACTAGTCGGTGTAGGGGCCACAGATACGCAGTATTTT
NA	TRBV7-9	NA	TRBJ1-2	CASSLSGTPYGYTF	TGTGCCAGCAGCTTATCCGGGACCCCCTATGGCTACACCTTC
NA	TRBV11-3	NA	TRBJ2-1	CASSPQEEDQQFF	TGTGCCAGCAGCCCCCAGGAGGAGGATCAGCAGTTCTTC
TRBD2	TRBV6-5	NA	TRBJ2-3	CASSYSTSEKRYF	TGTGCCAGCAGTTACTCTACTAGCGAAAAACGGTATTTT
TRBD2	TRBV5-1	NA	TRBJ2-1	CASSLGLAGEYNEQFF	TGCGCCAGCAGCCTGGGACTAGCGGGGGAATACAATGAGCAGTTCTTC
TRBD2	TRBV2	once	TRBJ2-1	CASTRGTSGYSYNEQFF	TGTGCCAGCACCCGGGGGACTAGCGGTTACTCCTACAATGAGCAGTTCTTC
TRBD1	TRBV5-1	NA	TRBJ1-2	CASSPGGADGYTF	TGCGCCAGCAGCCCAGGGGGCGCGGATGGCTACACCTTC
NA	TRBV19	NA	TRBJ1-6	CASSMQGNYNSPLHF	TGTGCCAGTAGTATGCAGGGCAACTATAATTCACCCCTCCACTTT
TRBD1	TRBV5-8	NA	TRBJ2-7	CASSYRGTGVDEQYF	TGTGCCAGCAGCTACCGAGGGACAGGGGTCGACGAGCAGTACTTC
NA	TRBV7-8	NA	TRBJ2-6	CASSWYITGANVLTF	TGTGCCAGCAGCTGGTACATAACTGGGGCCAACGTCCTGACTTTC
NA	TRBV14	once	TRBJ1-3	CASSRQISGNTIYF	TGTGCCAGCAGTCGACAGATCTCTGGAAACACCATATATTTT